The 10 T cell receptor beta chains reported below all come from one sample, sequenced in a study of T cell responses to AZD1222 COVID-19 vaccine. Profiled with immunoSEQ multiplex PCR; TCRdb holds only in-frame clones, not every one. The data show 200,000 or so clones, 85% to 90% seen once. The sample consisted of peripheral blood, taken on day 0 of AZD1222 vaccination. The receptors here all came from an adult in good health.

This clone was detected only once. The genes are TRBV7-3 and TRBJ2-1, with TRBD2 matching 8 bases. The CDR3 is 16 amino acids. Looked up from germline, CDR1 is SGHTA and CDR2 is FQGTGA. The V segment lost 5 bases and the J segment 1 base; nucleotides outside the gene matches: 7. For the CDR3, the DNA is TGTGCCAGCAGCCTACAGGCGGGGGGATCCTACAATGAGCAGTTCTTC. It yields the protein CASSLQAGGSYNEQFF.

V is TRBV15 and J is TRBJ2-1; TRBD2 matches 8 bases. Germline CDR1 LNHNV, CDR2 YYDKDF (reference sequence). The ends lost 0 bases at V and 5 bases at J; junction bases unmatched: 15. This CDR3 is 19 amino acids long. CDR3 in amino acids: CATSRDKTSANPADNEQFF. The CDR3 DNA follows: TGTGCCACCAGCAGAGATAAGACTAGCGCAAACCCGGCGGACAATGAGCAGTTCTTC.

The chain joins TRBV6-1 to TRBJ1-1; 8 positions match TRBD1. The CDR3 is 14 amino acids. With 2 bases clipped from V and 7 bases from J, the junction kept 6 bases outside the gene matches. From germline, CDR1 is MNHNS and CDR2 SASEGT. CDR3: CASSEIGDRGEAFF. DNA for the CDR3: TGTGCCAGCAGTGAAATTGGAGACAGGGGTGAAGCTTTCTTT.

The genes are TRBV19 and TRBJ2-3; D is possibly TRBD2 (6 bases). The CDR3 contains 15 residues. With 3 bases removed from V and 6 bases from J, the gap between germline ends came to 16 bases. From germline, CDR1 is LNHDA and CDR2 SQIVND (reference sequence). CDR3 in amino acids: CASSIAGSLADTQYF. CDR3 coding DNA: TGTGCCAGTAGTATTGCGGGGTCCCTGGCCGATACGCAGTATTTT.

The V and J genes are TRBV7-7 and TRBJ1-5; unclear D gene. V lost 1 base and J 3 bases, leaving 4 bases between the germline ends. From germline, CDR1 is SSHAT and CDR2 FNYEAQ (reference sequence). The CDR3 contains 13 residues. CDR3 amino acids: CASSLGFNQPQHF. CDR3 sequence (DNA): TGTGCCAGCAGCTTAGGGTTCAATCAGCCCCAGCATTTT.

The J gene is TRBJ1-2, the V gene TRBV10-3; D ambiguous. V was shortened by 9 bases and J by 4 bases, with 15 bases between the two germline ends. Germline loops: CDR1 ENHRY, CDR2 SYGVKD. This CDR3 is built from 13 residues. CDR3 nucleotides: TGTGCCATGTCCAACCGGGATCTCTATGGCTACACCTTC. Translating it yields CAMSNRDLYGYTF.

The chain links TRBV14 to TRBJ1-1, with D perhaps TRBD1 (5 bases). CDR1 is SGHDN, CDR2 FVKESK, per germline. CDR3 length equals 15 residues. Trimming left V 4 bases short and J 5 bases short, with 17 bases between. Here the CDR3 DNA reads TGTGCCAGCAGCCGAGGGACGCTTAGGAGTACTGAAGCTTTCTTT. Protein: CASSRGTLRSTEAFF.

This clone was observed once. The rearrangement joins TRBV30 to TRBJ1-5; no clear D. Germline-derived CDR1 and CDR2 are GTSNPN and SVGIG (reference sequence). V lost 0 bases, J lost 1 base, and 10 bases lay in between. CDR3 length: 15 amino acids. The CDR3 coding sequence is TGTGCCTGGAGTGTACTCGGCGGCAGCAATCAGCCCCAGCATTTT. Translated, it gives CAWSVLGGSNQPQHF.

The CDR3 region has the DNA TGTGCCAGCTCCCCAGGGACAGGGGGTGATGAAAAACTGTTTTTT. Protein product: CASSPGTGGDEKLFF. The chain couples TRBV18 to TRBJ1-4; TRBD1 agrees at 11 bases. The CDR3 length is 15 residues. Germline V gene sequence: CDR1 KGHSH, CDR2 LQKENI. The V and J ends lost 6 bases and 6 bases, in that order; junction bases with no gene match: 6.

The rearrangement links TRBV2 to TRBJ1-5; D might be TRBD1 (6 bases). This CDR3 comprises 15 residues. CDR1 is SNHLY, CDR2 FYNNEI, per germline. V lost 4 bases, J lost 2 bases, and 12 bases lay in between. The CDR3 protein is CASSAGGGGNQPQHF. CDR3 DNA: TGTGCCAGCAGTGCGGGGGGCGGGGGCAATCAGCCCCAGCATTTT.